Listed below are T cell receptor beta chains from one sample, sequenced in a study of blood T cells in healthy people across ages. TCRdb re-called the 5' RACE reads with MiXCR, one entry per CDR3 protein. Here the sample spans approximately 730,000 distinct CDR3 sequences, 53% being singletons. Specimen: blood. The receptors come from an elderly man in good health. The CDR3 runs from the conserved cysteine through the conserved F or W.

v_gene	j_gene	CDR3aa
TRBV20-1	TRBJ2-7	CSATLPGPLSYEQYF
TRBV20-1	TRBJ2-5	CSARNPTGAETQYF
TRBV29-1	TRBJ1-1	CSVREVAHNTEAFF
TRBV2	TRBJ2-7	CASRPGTTVYEQYF
TRBV7-2	TRBJ2-5	CASSRPGAQETQYF
TRBV18	TRBJ1-4	CASSPGTAEKLFF
TRBV21-1	TRBJ1-4	CASSLGDRLWVKLFF
TRBV2	TRBJ2-2	CASSEISMTGELFF
TRBV24-1	TRBJ2-2	CATSDYDLNTGELFF
TRBV29-1	.	CSVGLAGGRNEQYF
TRBV29-1	TRBJ2-1	CSVRSRGLNEQFF
TRBV29-1	TRBJ1-2	CSVDRGPGYGYTF
TRBV29-1	TRBJ2-5	CSVSEKGKQYF
TRBV24-1	TRBJ1-2	CATGQANYGYTF
TRBV3-1	TRBJ2-1	CASSQVSPVRLGGEYNEQFF
TRBV20-1	TRBJ1-2	CSARDTDRNYGYTF
TRBV6-2/TRBV6-3	TRBJ2-1	CASSYGAERSASYNEQFF
TRBV11-2	TRBJ2-7	CASSRGRDLQAYEQYF
TRBV7-2	TRBJ2-1	CASSLLTSGYNEQFF
TRBV6-5	TRBJ2-2	CASRRRTGAGELFF
TRBV5-1	TRBJ2-3	CASSWGAGTDTQYF
TRBV13	TRBJ1-4	CAGTSRGRDRGREKLFF
TRBV4-1	TRBJ2-3	CASSQDNSGRGRYAYF
TRBV12-3/TRBV12-4	TRBJ2-7	CASSFSPSGLPYEQYF
TRBV4-1	TRBJ2-1	CASSQVRTSPQFF
TRBV24-1	TRBJ2-7	CATSARTSYEQYF
TRBV11-2	TRBJ2-3	CASSLWASGRAVPQYF
TRBV5-1	TRBJ2-3	CASSLEGARYAYF
TRBV5-1	TRBJ1-1	CASTETGLYTEAFF
TRBV7-9	TRBJ1-4	CASGDEKLFF
TRBV20-1	TRBJ1-4	CSARGSGGEKLFF
TRBV7-3	TRBJ2-1	CASSLSANNEQFF
TRBV24-1	TRBJ2-2	CATEAGDRGTGELFF
TRBV6-6	TRBJ1-2	CASSWGQGTNYGYTF
TRBV12-3/TRBV12-4	TRBJ2-3	CASSLASLALSTDTQYF